This TCR beta chain was found in a study of blood T cell repertoires in COVID-19. At the level of the study: Collection of acute and convalescent COVID-19 samples took place in the United States, Italy and Spain.

Clinical history reported by participants formed the basis on which cohorts were assigned. Donors of Cohort 3 who recovered were those that had two negative PCRs, clearance, or symptom resolution. How the authors handled the data: Amplifying reference gene primers gave estimates of nucleated cell counts. Using immunoSEQ multiplex PCR, the repertoire was profiled, and TCRdb retains in-frame clones only, with some absent. V and J calls and clone size come straight from that table; D and trimming were deduced from the DNA. The table lists 350,000 to 400,000 clones, under 90% of them singletons. Germline loops: CDR1 KGHDR, CDR2 SFDVKD. The CDR3 has 13 residues. The V gene lost 3 bases and the J gene lost 0 bases, with 4 bases spanning the gap.

The sequence was collected from a woman in her thirties who had recovered from COVID-19. The specimen was PBMCs or T cells enriched from blood (not recorded which). This chain joins TRBV24-1 and TRBJ2-5; D gene unclear. DNA for the CDR3: TGTGCCACCAGTGATGGCTACCAAGAGACCCAGTACTTC. Translated, it gives CATSDGYQETQYF.